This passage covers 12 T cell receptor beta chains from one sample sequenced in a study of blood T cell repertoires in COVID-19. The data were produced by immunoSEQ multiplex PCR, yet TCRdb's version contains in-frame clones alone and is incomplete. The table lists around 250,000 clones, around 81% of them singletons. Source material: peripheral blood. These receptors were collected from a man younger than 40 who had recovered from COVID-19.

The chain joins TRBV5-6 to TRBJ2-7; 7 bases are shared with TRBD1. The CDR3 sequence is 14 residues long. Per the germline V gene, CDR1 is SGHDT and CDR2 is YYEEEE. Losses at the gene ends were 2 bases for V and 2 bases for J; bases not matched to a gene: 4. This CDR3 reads CASSFRGLPYEQYV. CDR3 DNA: TGTGCCAGCAGCTTTAGGGGGCTCCCCTACGAGCAGTACGTC.

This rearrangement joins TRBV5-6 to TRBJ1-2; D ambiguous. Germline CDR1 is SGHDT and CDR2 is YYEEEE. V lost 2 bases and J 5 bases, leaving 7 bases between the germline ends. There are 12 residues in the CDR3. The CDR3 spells CASSLNGYGYTF. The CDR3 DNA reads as TGTGCCAGCAGCTTAAACGGGTATGGCTACACCTTC.

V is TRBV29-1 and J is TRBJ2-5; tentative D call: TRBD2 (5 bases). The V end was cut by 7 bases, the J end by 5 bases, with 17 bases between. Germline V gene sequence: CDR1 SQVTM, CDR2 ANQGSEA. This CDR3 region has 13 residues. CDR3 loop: CSGSPRGLETQYF. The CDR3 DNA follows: TGCAGCGGGTCTCCCCGCGGGCTTGAGACCCAGTACTTC.

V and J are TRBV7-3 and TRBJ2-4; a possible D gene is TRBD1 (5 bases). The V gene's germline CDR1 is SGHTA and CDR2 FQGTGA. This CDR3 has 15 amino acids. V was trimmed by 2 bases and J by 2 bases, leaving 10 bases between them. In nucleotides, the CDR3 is TGTGCCAGCAGCTTACAGGGAAATCCCAAAAACATTCAGTACTTC. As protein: CASSLQGNPKNIQYF.

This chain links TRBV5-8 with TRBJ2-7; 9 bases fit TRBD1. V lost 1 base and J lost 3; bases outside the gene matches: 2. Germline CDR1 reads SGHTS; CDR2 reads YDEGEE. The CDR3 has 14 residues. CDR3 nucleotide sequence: TGTGCCAGCAGCTTGCAGGGACAGGGCTACGAGCAGTACGTC. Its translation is CASSLQGQGYEQYV.

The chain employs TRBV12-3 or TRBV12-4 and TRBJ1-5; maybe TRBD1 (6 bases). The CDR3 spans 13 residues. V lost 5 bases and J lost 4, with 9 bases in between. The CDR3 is CASSPDRNQPQHF. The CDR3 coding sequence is TGTGCCAGCAGTCCAGACAGGAATCAGCCCCAGCATTTT.

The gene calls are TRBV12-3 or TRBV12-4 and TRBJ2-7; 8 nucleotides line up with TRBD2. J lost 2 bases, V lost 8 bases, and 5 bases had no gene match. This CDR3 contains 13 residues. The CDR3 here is CASSLAETYEQYF. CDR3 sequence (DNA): TGTGCCAGCTCACTAGCGGAAACCTACGAGCAGTACTTC.

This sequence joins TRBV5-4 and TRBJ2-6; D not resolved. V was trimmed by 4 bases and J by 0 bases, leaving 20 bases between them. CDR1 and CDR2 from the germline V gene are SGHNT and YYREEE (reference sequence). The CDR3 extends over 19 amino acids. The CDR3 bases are TGTGCCAGCAGCCCCGACCTTTGGGCCGCGATCTCTGGGGCCAACGTCCTGACTTTC. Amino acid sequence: CASSPDLWAAISGANVLTF.

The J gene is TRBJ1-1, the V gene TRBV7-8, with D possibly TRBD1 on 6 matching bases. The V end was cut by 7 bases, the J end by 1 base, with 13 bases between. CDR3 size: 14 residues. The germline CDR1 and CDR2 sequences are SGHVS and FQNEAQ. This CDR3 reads CASKVGQQNTEAFF. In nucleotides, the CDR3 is TGTGCCAGCAAAGTGGGACAACAGAACACTGAAGCTTTCTTT.

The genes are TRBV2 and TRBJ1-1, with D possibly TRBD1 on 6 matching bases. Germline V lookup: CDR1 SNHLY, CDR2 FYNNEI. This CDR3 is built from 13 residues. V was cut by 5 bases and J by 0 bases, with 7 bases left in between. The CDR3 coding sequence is TGTGCCAGCAGTTGGGACATGAACACTGAAGCTTTCTTT. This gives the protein CASSWDMNTEAFF.

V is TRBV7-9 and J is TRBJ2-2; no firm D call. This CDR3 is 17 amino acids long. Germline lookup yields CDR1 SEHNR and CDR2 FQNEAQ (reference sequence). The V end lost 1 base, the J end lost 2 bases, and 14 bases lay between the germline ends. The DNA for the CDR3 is TGTGCCAGCAGCTTAGACCGAGGAATTCTTAACACCGGGGAGCTGTTTTTT. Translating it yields CASSLDRGILNTGELFF.

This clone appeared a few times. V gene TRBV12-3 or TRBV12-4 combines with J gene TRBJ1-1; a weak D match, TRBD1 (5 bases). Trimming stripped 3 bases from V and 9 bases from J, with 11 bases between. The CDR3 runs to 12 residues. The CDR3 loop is CASSLRDRKAFF. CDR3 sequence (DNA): TGTGCCAGCAGTTTGCGGGACCGAAAAGCTTTCTTT.